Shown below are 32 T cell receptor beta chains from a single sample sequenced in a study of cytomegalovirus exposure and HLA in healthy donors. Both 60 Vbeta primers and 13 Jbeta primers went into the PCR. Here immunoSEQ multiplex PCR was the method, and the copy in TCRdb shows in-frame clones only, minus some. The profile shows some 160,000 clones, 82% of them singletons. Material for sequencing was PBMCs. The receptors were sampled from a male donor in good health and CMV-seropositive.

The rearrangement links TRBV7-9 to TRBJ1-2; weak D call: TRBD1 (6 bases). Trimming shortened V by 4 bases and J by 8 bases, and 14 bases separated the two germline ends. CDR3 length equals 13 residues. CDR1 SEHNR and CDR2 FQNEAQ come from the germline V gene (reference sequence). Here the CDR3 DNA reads TGTGCCAGCAGCTCACAGGGTATGGGGGGCTACACCTTC. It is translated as CASSSQGMGGYTF.

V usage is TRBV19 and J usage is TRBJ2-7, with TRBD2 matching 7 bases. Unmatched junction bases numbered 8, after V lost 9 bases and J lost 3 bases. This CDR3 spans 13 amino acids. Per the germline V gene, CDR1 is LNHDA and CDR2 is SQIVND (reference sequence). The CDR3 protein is CASAAGGSYEQYF. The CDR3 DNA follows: TGTGCCAGCGCCGCGGGCGGGAGCTACGAGCAGTACTTC.

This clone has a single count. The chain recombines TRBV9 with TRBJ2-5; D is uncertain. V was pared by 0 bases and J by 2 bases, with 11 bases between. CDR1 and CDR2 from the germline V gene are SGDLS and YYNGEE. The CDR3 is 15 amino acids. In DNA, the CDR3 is TGTGCCAGCAGCGTAGTGAGTGGTCGTCAAGAGACCCAGTACTTC. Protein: CASSVVSGRQETQYF.

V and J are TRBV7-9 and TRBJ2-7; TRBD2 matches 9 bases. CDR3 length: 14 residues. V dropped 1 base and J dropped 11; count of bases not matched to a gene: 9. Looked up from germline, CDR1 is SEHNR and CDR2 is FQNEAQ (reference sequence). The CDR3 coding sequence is TGTGCCAGCAGCTTAGTGTCGTCTAGCGGGAAGAAGTACTTC. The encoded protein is CASSLVSSSGKKYF.

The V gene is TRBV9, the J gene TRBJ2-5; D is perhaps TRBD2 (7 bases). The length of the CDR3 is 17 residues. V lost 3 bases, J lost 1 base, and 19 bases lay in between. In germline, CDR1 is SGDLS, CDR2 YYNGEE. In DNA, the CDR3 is TGTGCCAGCAGCGCCCCCCGGACGGGGGGCTTCCAAGAGACCCAGTACTTC. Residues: CASSAPRTGGFQETQYF.

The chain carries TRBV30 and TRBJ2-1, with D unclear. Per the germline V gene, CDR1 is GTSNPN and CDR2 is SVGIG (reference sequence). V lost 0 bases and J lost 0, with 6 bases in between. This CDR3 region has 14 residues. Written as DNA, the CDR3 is TGTGCCTGGAGTGTACTGAGCTCCTACAATGAGCAGTTCTTC. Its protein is CAWSVLSSYNEQFF.

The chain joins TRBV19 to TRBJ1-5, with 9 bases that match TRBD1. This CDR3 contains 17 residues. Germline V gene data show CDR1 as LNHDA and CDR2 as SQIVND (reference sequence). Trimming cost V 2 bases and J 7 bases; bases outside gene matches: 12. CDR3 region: CASSIRTKDRGVQPQHF. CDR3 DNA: TGTGCCAGTAGTATAAGAACGAAGGACAGGGGTGTCCAGCCCCAGCATTTT.

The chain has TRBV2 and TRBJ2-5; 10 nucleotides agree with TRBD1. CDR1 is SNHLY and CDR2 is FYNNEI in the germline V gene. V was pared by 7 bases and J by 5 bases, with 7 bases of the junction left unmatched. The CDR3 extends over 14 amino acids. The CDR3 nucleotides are TGTGCCAGCAATCAGGACAGGGGGTACGAGACCCAGTACTTC. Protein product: CASNQDRGYETQYF.

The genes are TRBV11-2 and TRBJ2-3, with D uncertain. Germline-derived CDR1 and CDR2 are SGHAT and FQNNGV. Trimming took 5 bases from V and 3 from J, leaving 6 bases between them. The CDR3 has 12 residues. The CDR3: CASSPGTDTQYF. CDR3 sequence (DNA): TGTGCCAGCAGCCCGGGTACAGATACGCAGTATTTT.

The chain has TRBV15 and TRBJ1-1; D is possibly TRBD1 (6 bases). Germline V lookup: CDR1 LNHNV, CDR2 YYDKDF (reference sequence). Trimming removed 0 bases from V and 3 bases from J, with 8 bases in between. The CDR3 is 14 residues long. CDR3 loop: CATSRDKGDTEAFF. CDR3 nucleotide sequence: TGTGCCACCAGCAGAGATAAGGGGGACACTGAAGCTTTCTTT.

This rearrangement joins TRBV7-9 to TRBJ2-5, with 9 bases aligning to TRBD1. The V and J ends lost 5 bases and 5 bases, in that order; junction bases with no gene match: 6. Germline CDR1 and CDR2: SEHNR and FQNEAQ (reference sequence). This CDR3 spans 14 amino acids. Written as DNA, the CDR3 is TGTGCCAGCAGCGACCCGGGACAGGGCGAGACCCAGTACTTC. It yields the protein CASSDPGQGETQYF.

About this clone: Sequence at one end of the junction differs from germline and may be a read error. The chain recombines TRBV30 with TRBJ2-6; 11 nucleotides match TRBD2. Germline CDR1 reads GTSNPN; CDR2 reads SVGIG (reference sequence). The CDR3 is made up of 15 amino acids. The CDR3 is CAWGLAGSGANGLTF. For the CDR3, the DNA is TGTGCCTGGGGACTAGCGGGCTCTGGGGCCAACGGCCTGACTTTC.

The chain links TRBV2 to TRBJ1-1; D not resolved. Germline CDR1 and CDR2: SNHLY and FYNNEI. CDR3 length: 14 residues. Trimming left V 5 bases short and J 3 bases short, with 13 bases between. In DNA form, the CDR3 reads TGTGCCAGCAGTCCTAGGAGGGTTGACACTGAAGCTTTCTTT. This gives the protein CASSPRRVDTEAFF.

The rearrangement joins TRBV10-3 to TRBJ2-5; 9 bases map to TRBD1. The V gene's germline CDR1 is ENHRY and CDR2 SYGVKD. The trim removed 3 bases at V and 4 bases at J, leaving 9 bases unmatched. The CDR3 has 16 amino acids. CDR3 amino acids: CAISEPRDRVRETQYF. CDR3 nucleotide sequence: TGTGCCATCAGTGAACCCCGGGACAGGGTTAGAGAGACCCAGTACTTC.

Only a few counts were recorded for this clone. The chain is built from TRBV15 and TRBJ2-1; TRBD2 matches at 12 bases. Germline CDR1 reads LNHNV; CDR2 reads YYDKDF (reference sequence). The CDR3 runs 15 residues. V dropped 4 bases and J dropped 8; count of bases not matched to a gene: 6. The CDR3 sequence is CATSKTSGGSDEQFF. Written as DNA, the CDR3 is TGTGCCACCAGCAAAACTAGCGGGGGGTCTGATGAGCAGTTCTTC.

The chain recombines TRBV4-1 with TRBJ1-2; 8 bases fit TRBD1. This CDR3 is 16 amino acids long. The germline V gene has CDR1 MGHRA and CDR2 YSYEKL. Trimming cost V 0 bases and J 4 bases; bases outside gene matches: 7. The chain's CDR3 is CASSQDQSGGRYGYTF. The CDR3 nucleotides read TGCGCCAGCAGCCAAGATCAGTCAGGGGGCCGCTATGGCTACACCTTC.

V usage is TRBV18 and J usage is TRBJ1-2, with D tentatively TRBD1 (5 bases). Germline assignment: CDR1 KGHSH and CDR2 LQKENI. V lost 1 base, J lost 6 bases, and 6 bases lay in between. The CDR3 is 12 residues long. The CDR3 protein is CASSPRGDGYTF. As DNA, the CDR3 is TGTGCCAGCTCACCACGGGGGGATGGCTACACCTTC.

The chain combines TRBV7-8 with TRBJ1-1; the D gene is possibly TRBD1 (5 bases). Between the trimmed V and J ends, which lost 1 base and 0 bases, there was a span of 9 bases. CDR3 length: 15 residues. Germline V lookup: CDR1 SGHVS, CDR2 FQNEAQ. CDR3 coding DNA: TGTGCCAGCAGCTTAGATCAGGGAATGAACACTGAAGCTTTCTTT. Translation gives CASSLDQGMNTEAFF.

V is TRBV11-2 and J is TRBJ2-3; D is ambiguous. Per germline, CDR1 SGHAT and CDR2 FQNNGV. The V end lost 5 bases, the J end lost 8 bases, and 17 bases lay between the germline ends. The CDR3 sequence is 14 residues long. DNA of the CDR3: TGTGCCAGCAGCGGTCCTCCTACGCGGAGTACGCAGTATTTT. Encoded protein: CASSGPPTRSTQYF.

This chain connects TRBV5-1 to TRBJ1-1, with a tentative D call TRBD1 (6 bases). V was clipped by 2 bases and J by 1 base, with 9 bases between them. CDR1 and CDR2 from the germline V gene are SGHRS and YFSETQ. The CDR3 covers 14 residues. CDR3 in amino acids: CASSFQGQNTEAFF. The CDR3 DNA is TGCGCCAGCAGCTTCCAGGGGCAGAACACTGAAGCTTTCTTT.

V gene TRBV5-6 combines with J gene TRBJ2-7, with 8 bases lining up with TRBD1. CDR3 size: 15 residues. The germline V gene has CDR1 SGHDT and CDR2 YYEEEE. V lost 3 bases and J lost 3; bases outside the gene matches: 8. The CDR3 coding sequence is TGTGCCAGCAGCTCGAGACAGGGGCGATACTACGAGCAGTACTTC. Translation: CASSSRQGRYYEQYF.

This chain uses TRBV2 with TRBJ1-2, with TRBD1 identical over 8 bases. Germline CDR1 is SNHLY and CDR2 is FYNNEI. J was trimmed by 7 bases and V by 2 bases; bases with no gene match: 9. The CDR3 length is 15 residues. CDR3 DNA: TGTGCCAGCAGTGAATTGCGTCAGGGGGCTTTTGGCTACACCTTC. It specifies CASSELRQGAFGYTF.

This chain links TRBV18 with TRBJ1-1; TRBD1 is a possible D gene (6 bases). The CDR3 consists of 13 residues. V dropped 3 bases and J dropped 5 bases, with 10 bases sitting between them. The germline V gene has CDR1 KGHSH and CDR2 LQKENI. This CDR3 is CASSPGALTEAFF. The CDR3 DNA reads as TGTGCCAGCTCACCGGGGGCCCTGACTGAAGCTTTCTTT.

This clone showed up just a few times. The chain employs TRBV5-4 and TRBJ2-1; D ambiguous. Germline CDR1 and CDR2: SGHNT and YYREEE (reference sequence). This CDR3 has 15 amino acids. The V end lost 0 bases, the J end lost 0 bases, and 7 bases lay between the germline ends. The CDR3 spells CASSLGYLSYNEQFF. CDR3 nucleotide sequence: TGTGCCAGCAGCTTGGGCTACCTCTCCTACAATGAGCAGTTCTTC.

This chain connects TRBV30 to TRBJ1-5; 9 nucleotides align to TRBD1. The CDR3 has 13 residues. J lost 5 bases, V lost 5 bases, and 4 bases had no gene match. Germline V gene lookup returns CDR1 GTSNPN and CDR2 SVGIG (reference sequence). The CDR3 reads CAWGRDRDQPQHF. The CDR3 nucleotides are TGTGCCTGGGGGAGGGACAGGGATCAGCCCCAGCATTTT.

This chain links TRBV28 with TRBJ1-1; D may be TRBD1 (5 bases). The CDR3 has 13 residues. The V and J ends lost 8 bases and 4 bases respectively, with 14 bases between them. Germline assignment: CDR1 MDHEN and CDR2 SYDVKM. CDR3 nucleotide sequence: TGTGCCAGCGGAATTTTGGGGCGCACTGAAGCTTTCTTT. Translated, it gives CASGILGRTEAFF.

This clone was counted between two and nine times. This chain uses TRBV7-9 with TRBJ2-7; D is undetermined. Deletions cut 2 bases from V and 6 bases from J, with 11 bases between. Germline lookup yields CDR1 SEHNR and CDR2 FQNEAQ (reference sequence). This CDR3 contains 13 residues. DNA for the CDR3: TGTGCCAGCAGCTTACCTAGTTCTCGCGAGCAGTACTTC. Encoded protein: CASSLPSSREQYF.

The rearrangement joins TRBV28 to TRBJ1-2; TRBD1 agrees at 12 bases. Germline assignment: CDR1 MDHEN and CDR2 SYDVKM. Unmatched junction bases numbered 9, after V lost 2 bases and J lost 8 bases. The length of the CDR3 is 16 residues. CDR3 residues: CASSLLGQGAGGGYTF. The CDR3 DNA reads TGTGCCAGCAGTTTACTGGGACAGGGGGCAGGGGGGGGCTACACCTTC.

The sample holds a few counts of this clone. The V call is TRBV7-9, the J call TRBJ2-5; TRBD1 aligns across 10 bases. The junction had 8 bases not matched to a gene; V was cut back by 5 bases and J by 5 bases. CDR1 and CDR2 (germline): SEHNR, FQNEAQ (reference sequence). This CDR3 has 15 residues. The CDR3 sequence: CASSASLGQGETQYF. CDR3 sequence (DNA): TGTGCCAGCAGCGCAAGCCTGGGACAGGGGGAGACCCAGTACTTC.

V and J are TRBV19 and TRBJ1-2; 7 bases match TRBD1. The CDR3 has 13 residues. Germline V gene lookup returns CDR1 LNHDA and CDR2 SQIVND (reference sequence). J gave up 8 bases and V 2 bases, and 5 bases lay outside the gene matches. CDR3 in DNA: TGTGCCAGTAGTATAAGGACAGGAGGAGGCTACACCTTC. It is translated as CASSIRTGGGYTF.

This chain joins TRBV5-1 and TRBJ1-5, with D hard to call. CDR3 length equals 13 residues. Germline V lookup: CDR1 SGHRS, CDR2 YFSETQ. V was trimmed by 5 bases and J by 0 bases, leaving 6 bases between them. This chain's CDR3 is CASSQDSNQPQHF. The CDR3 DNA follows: TGCGCCAGCAGTCAGGATAGCAATCAGCCCCAGCATTTT.

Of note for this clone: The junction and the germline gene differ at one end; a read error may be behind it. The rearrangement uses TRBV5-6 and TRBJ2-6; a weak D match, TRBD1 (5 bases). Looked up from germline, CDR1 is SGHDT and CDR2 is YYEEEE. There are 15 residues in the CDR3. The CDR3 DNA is TGTGCCAGCAGCTTGGGCTTATCTGGGGCCAACGGCCTGACTTTC. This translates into CASSLGLSGANGLTF.